These 21 T cell receptor beta chains originate from one sample sequenced in a study of OX40 agonist ivuxolimab in advanced cancers. The library was built by means of the immunoSEQ multiplex PCR assay. Entries here come from immuneACCESS through TCRdb and include only in-frame sequences with V and J called. Some clones fail to appear in such tables; in the studies checked, an unresolved V gene covers under half of the shortfall, and the cause of the remainder is unknown. Across this sample there are 70,000 or so clones, with 80% to 85% seen only once. The leading ten clones occupy over 2% of the sample. The sequencing used CD4+ or CD8+ T cells sorted from blood, collected in a trial of the OX40 agonist ivuxolimab. The receptor source for this set is an adult with an advanced solid tumor such as melanoma, head and neck, liver or kidney cancer.

The J gene is TRBJ2-1, the V gene TRBV7-3; 9 nucleotides match TRBD1. After removal of 2 bases from V and 10 bases from J, the junction contained 6 bases not matched to a gene. Germline V gene sequence: CDR1 SGHTA, CDR2 FQGTGA. The CDR3 sequence is 14 residues long. CDR3 region: CASSLPGQGGEQFF. The CDR3 nucleotides read TGTGCCAGCAGCTTACCGGGACAGGGAGGGGAGCAGTTCTTC.

The chain carries TRBV19 and TRBJ1-3; D unresolved. The CDR3 has 15 residues. Deletions cut 1 base from V and 4 bases from J, with 11 bases between. Germline CDR1 is LNHDA and CDR2 is SQIVND (reference sequence). The CDR3 loop is CASSIGGRIGNTIYF. CDR3 DNA: TGTGCCAGTAGTATAGGAGGCCGCATCGGAAACACCATATATTTT.

This clone has just one count. This chain connects TRBV2 to TRBJ2-5; possible D gene TRBD2, 6 bases. V was pared by 3 bases and J by 11 bases, with 16 bases between. The CDR3 is 13 residues long. CDR1 and CDR2 (germline): SNHLY, FYNNEI. CDR3 in DNA: TGTGCCAGCAGTGATCAGGTCTGGGAGGTGCAGTACTTC. Encoded protein: CASSDQVWEVQYF.

The gene calls are TRBV29-1 and TRBJ1-1, with a tentative D call TRBD1 (5 bases). Trimming cost V 1 base and J 3 bases, with 21 bases left between them. This CDR3 is built from 17 residues. Germline V CDR1 and CDR2: SQVTM, ANQGSEA. CDR3 DNA: TGCAGCGTTGAAGTAGGTTTTGGGACCTGGGAGGACACTGAAGCTTTCTTT. It specifies CSVEVGFGTWEDTEAFF.

The rearrangement links TRBV19 to TRBJ2-2; 8 positions match TRBD1. J lost 5 bases, V lost 10 bases, and 9 bases had no gene match. The CDR3 is 14 residues long. The germline V gene encodes CDR1 LNHDA and CDR2 SQIVND (reference sequence). DNA of the CDR3: TGTGCCACCCACGACAGGGGTAGTACCGGGGAGCTGTTTTTT. Protein product: CATHDRGSTGELFF.

V gene TRBV30 combines with J gene TRBJ2-5; D may correspond to TRBD1 or TRBD2 (5 bases each). The V end was cut by 1 base, the J end by 1 base, with 7 bases between. The CDR3 runs 13 residues. Germline CDR1 is GTSNPN and CDR2 is SVGIG (reference sequence). The CDR3 coding sequence is TGTGCCTGGAGTGGTGGGACCCAAGAGACCCAGTACTTC. This codes for CAWSGGTQETQYF. Full variable domain (outside the CDR3, taken from reference TRBV30 and TRBJ2-5): SQTIHQWPATLVQPVGSPLSLECTVEGTSNPNLYWYRQAAGRGLQLLFYSVGIGQISSEVPQNLSASRPQDRQFILSSKKLLLSDSGFYLCAWSGGTQETQYFGPGTRLLVL.

The rearrangement links TRBV27 to TRBJ1-5, with unresolved D. Germline V gives CDR1 MNHEY, CDR2 SMNVEV (reference sequence). V was shortened by 3 bases and J by 0 bases, with 9 bases between the two germline ends. This CDR3 spans 15 amino acids. CDR3 region: CASSLYSYSNQPQHF. CDR3 in DNA: TGTGCCAGCAGTTTGTACAGCTATAGCAATCAGCCCCAGCATTTT.

V usage is TRBV7-2 and J usage is TRBJ2-1; 11 bases are shared with TRBD2. Looked up from germline, CDR1 is SGHTA and CDR2 is FQGNSA. This CDR3 has 15 amino acids. The ends lost 1 base at V and 11 bases at J; junction bases unmatched: 7. The CDR3 loop reads CASSLDSASGGKQFF. CDR3 DNA: TGTGCCAGCAGCTTAGACTCGGCTAGCGGGGGGAAGCAGTTCTTC.

The chain uses TRBV30 and TRBJ2-7; D may correspond to TRBD1 or TRBD2 (5 bases each). V dropped 5 bases and J dropped 5 bases, with 19 bases sitting between them. The CDR3 is made up of 14 amino acids. CDR1 and CDR2 from the germline V gene are GTSNPN and SVGIG (reference sequence). This CDR3 reads CAWQQDSQIDEQYF. Here the CDR3 DNA reads TGTGCCTGGCAACAGGACTCGCAAATTGACGAGCAGTACTTC.

V is TRBV5-1 and J is TRBJ1-2; 7 nucleotides align to TRBD1. Germline CDR1 is SGHRS and CDR2 is YFSETQ. This CDR3 comprises 13 residues. The V segment lost 2 bases and the J segment 6 bases; nucleotides outside the gene matches: 4. CDR3 loop: CASSFTGVDGYTF. The CDR3, as DNA: TGCGCCAGCAGCTTTACAGGGGTTGATGGCTACACCTTC.

The genes are TRBV30 and TRBJ2-7; tentative D call: TRBD1 (6 bases). V dropped 7 bases and J dropped 5 bases, with 21 bases sitting between them. Germline CDR1 and CDR2: GTSNPN and SVGIG (reference sequence). The CDR3 runs 14 residues. The CDR3 here is CASPFQGSPHEQYF. CDR3 in DNA: TGTGCCTCGCCCTTCCAGGGGTCCCCCCACGAGCAGTACTTC.

The genes are TRBV6-1 and TRBJ1-2; 9 bases are shared with TRBD1. The V segment lost 2 bases and the J segment 5 bases; nucleotides outside the gene matches: 9. This CDR3 contains 16 residues. Germline V gene lookup returns CDR1 MNHNS and CDR2 SASEGT. DNA for the CDR3: TGTGCCAGCAGTGAAATAATGGACAGGGGACCTTATGGCTACACCTTC. This encodes CASSEIMDRGPYGYTF.

This chain connects TRBV5-1 to TRBJ2-1; D gene uncertain. Germline V gene data show CDR1 as SGHRS and CDR2 as YFSETQ. CDR3 length equals 15 residues. The V gene lost 1 base and the J gene lost 8 bases, with 16 bases spanning the gap. The CDR3 DNA is TGCGCCAGCAGCTTGCCACAAGGGTCGTATGATGAGCAGTTCTTC. Residues: CASSLPQGSYDEQFF.

The V and J genes are TRBV28 and TRBJ1-5; 11 positions match TRBD1. The CDR3 has 15 amino acids. V lost 5 bases and J lost 4; bases outside the gene matches: 4. Germline V gene lookup returns CDR1 MDHEN and CDR2 SYDVKM. The DNA of the CDR3 is TGTGCCAGCAGTCGAGGGACAGGGGGAAATCAGCCCCAGCATTTT. It is translated as CASSRGTGGNQPQHF.

This clone was seen only once. The CDR3 sequence: CASSPLAGTPQPQHF. Here the CDR3 DNA reads TGTGCCAGTAGTCCTCTGGCCGGGACGCCTCAGCCCCAGCATTTT. This chain uses TRBV19 with TRBJ1-5, with D possibly matching TRBD1 (5 bases). Germline V lookup: CDR1 LNHDA, CDR2 SQIVND (reference sequence). This CDR3 has 15 amino acids. Trimming stripped 5 bases from V and 6 bases from J, with 17 bases between.

The rearrangement uses TRBV6-1 and TRBJ1-4; no firm D call. Germline CDR1 reads MNHNS; CDR2 reads SASEGT. V was shortened by 2 bases and J by 10 bases, with 5 bases between the two germline ends. CDR3 length equals 11 residues. The CDR3 here is CASSEQRKLFF. CDR3 coding DNA: TGTGCCAGCAGTGAACAGAGAAAACTGTTTTTT.

The genes are TRBV19 and TRBJ2-1; D gene ambiguous. CDR3 length: 13 residues. From germline, CDR1 is LNHDA and CDR2 SQIVND (reference sequence). The V end was cut by 4 bases, the J end by 4 bases, with 8 bases between. The CDR3 protein is CASSNTIYNEQFF. CDR3 in DNA: TGTGCCAGTAGTAATACTATATACAATGAGCAGTTCTTC. Full variable domain (rest looked up from reference TRBV19 and TRBJ2-1): DGGITQSPKYLFRKEGQNVTLSCEQNLNHDAMYWYRQDPGQGLRLIYYSQIVNDFQKGDIAEGYSVSREKKESFPLTVTSAQKNPTAFYLCASSNTIYNEQFFGPGTRLTVL.

This chain links TRBV27 with TRBJ1-5; D is possibly TRBD1 (5 bases). The germline CDR1 and CDR2 sequences are MNHEY and SMNVEV (reference sequence). This CDR3 comprises 15 residues. With 0 bases removed from V and 5 bases from J, the gap between germline ends came to 11 bases. CDR3 amino acids: CASSLSWDVDQPQHF. As DNA, the CDR3 is TGTGCCAGCAGTTTATCTTGGGACGTTGATCAGCCCCAGCATTTT.

The chain is built from TRBV19 and TRBJ1-3; perhaps TRBD1 as D (5 bases). In germline, CDR1 is LNHDA, CDR2 SQIVND (reference sequence). Trimming removed 3 bases from V and 2 bases from J, with 8 bases in between. CDR3 length: 14 amino acids. For the CDR3, the DNA is TGTGCCAGTAGTATGGCAGGGACTGGAAACACCATATATTTT. Translation: CASSMAGTGNTIYF.

The rearrangement joins TRBV27 to TRBJ1-6; 9 bases line up with TRBD1. Trimming cost V 8 bases and J 9 bases; bases outside gene matches: 8. The CDR3 spans 14 residues. Germline CDR1 and CDR2: MNHEY and SMNVEV (reference sequence). In nucleotides, the CDR3 is TGTGCCAGCCGCCTGGGACAGGGAGGTTCACCCCTCCACTTT. This gives the protein CASRLGQGGSPLHF.

This chain links TRBV15 with TRBJ2-1, with D perhaps assigned TRBD1 or TRBD2 (5 bases each). The CDR3 has 14 amino acids. V dropped 7 bases and J dropped 1 base, with 11 bases sitting between them. Germline V gene sequence: CDR1 LNHNV, CDR2 YYDKDF (reference sequence). CDR3 sequence: CATKVGESYNEQFF. The CDR3 nucleotides are TGTGCCACCAAGGTGGGGGAGTCCTACAATGAGCAGTTCTTC.